The 24 T cell receptor beta chains presented below share a single source sample, sequenced in a study of blood T cell repertoires in COVID-19 (dated by TCRdb to about 2020). The library was generated by the immunoSEQ multiplex PCR assay. The source is immuneACCESS, and TCRdb retained only in-frame sequences with V and J called. Part of the clones is not carried over; for the studies checked, unresolved V genes explain less than half of this, and the remainder is unexplained. Across this sample there are about 120,000 clones, with around four fifths seen only once. The ten top clones hold approximately 7% of the sample. What was sequenced was peripheral blood. The source is a man aged 70 or older with active or convalescent COVID-19.

A single count supports this clone. V gene TRBV9 combines with J gene TRBJ2-3; D unclear. V was clipped by 4 bases and J by 2 bases, with 14 bases between them. Germline V lookup: CDR1 SGDLS, CDR2 YYNGEE. The CDR3 sequence is 15 residues long. As DNA, the CDR3 is TGTGCCAGCAGCTTAGATATCTCCCCCACAGATACGCAGTATTTT. Protein sequence: CASSLDISPTDTQYF. Full variable domain (outside the CDR3, taken from reference TRBV9 and TRBJ2-3): DSGVTQTPKHLITATGQRVTLRCSPRSGDLSVYWYQQSLDQGLQFLIQYYNGEERAKGNILERFSAQQFPDLHSELNLSSLELGDSALYFCASSLDISPTDTQYFGPGTRLTVL.

As to this clone: Other DNA sequences in this sample translate to the same CDR3. The genes are TRBV18 and TRBJ2-3; the match to TRBD2 covers 9 bases. Germline CDR1 and CDR2: KGHSH and LQKENI. After removal of 8 bases from V and 2 bases from J, the junction contained 5 bases not matched to a gene. The CDR3 is made up of 14 amino acids. DNA of the CDR3: TGTGCCAGCCGGCTAGCGGGACACACAGATACGCAGTATTTT. This codes for CASRLAGHTDTQYF. The full variable domain, completed using reference TRBV18 and TRBJ2-3, is NAGVMQNPRHLVRRRGQEARLRCSPMKGHSHVYWYRQLPEEGLKFMVYLQKENIIDESGMPKERFSAEFPKEGPSILRIQQVVRGDSAAYFCASRLAGHTDTQYFGPGTRLTVL.

V gene TRBV5-1 combines with J gene TRBJ1-4, with unresolved D. The V and J ends lost 5 bases and 0 bases respectively, with 14 bases between them. CDR1 is SGHRS, CDR2 YFSETQ, per germline. The CDR3 sequence is 16 residues long. The CDR3: CASRFRGEATNEKLFF. The DNA for the CDR3 is TGCGCCAGCAGATTCCGCGGCGAGGCAACTAATGAAAAACTGTTTTTT. Variable domain in full (rest from reference TRBV5-1 and TRBJ1-4): KAGVTQTPRYLIKTRGQQVTLSCSPISGHRSVSWYQQTPGQGLQFLFEYFSETQRNKGNFPGRFSGRQFSNSRSEMNVSTLELGDSALYLCASRFRGEATNEKLFFGSGTQLSVL.

The J gene is TRBJ1-1, the V gene TRBV10-3, with 8 positions matching TRBD1. Trimming cost V 4 bases and J 2 bases; bases outside gene matches: 6. This CDR3 has 15 amino acids. Germline V gene sequence: CDR1 ENHRY, CDR2 SYGVKD. CDR3: CAISGQGTTNTEAFF. The CDR3 DNA reads TGTGCCATCAGTGGACAGGGGACGACCAACACTGAAGCTTTCTTT.

The chain joins TRBV5-4 to TRBJ2-1; D call uncertain. The V end was cut by 4 bases, the J end by 1 base, with 18 bases between. The length of the CDR3 is 17 residues. Germline values: CDR1 SGHNT, CDR2 YYREEE (reference sequence). This chain's CDR3 is CASSPTGTRASYNEQFF. CDR3 coding DNA: TGTGCCAGCAGCCCGACTGGTACTCGAGCTTCCTACAATGAGCAGTTCTTC.

This clone has more than one count but fewer than ten. J is TRBJ2-7 and V is TRBV19; TRBD1 matches 7 bases. The CDR3 contains 15 residues. Germline assignment: CDR1 LNHDA and CDR2 SQIVND (reference sequence). J was trimmed by 2 bases and V by 0 bases; bases with no gene match: 4. DNA of the CDR3: TGTGCCAGTAGTATAGATCGGCAGGGGGCCTACGAGCAGTACTTC. Translated, it gives CASSIDRQGAYEQYF.

J is TRBJ2-3 and V is TRBV11-3; D is unresolved. The CDR3 totals 17 residues. In germline, CDR1 is SGHNT, CDR2 YENEEA. Trimming stripped 0 bases from V and 1 base from J, with 14 bases between. CDR3 loop: CASSLEKASRRTDTQYF. The DNA of the CDR3 is TGTGCCAGCAGCTTAGAGAAGGCCTCGCGGCGCACAGATACGCAGTATTTT.

The CDR3 DNA sequence: TGTGCCAGCAGCCATTCGGGACAGGGGAACACTGAAGCTTTCTTT. Its translation: CASSHSGQGNTEAFF. The rearrangement joins TRBV3-1 (or the pseudogene TRBV3-2) to TRBJ1-1; 9 nucleotides align to TRBD1. Germline loops: CDR1 LGHDT, CDR2 YNNKEL (reference sequence). Unmatched junction bases numbered 3, after V lost 3 bases and J lost 1 base. CDR3 size: 15 residues.

This clone was observed a few times. This chain links TRBV29-1 with TRBJ2-7; 7 bases are a match to TRBD1. The CDR3 is 13 amino acids. Germline CDR1 is SQVTM and CDR2 is ANQGSEA. Losses at the gene ends were 6 bases for V and 4 bases for J; bases not matched to a gene: 9. Here the CDR3 reads CSVLRDRGYEQYF. DNA of the CDR3: TGCAGCGTACTCCGGGACAGAGGATACGAGCAGTACTTC.

This clone was detected a few times. The chain joins TRBV20-1 to TRBJ1-5, with TRBD1 as a possible D gene (6 bases). This CDR3 is 17 amino acids long. Trimming removed 3 bases from V and 0 bases from J, with 18 bases in between. Germline V gives CDR1 DFQATT, CDR2 SNEGSKA (reference sequence). The CDR3 DNA reads TGCAGTGCTAGTCCTCTCGACAGGCCTTATAGCAATCAGCCCCAGCATTTT. This gives the protein CSASPLDRPYSNQPQHF.

This chain connects TRBV6-2 or TRBV6-3 to TRBJ2-7; 14 bases are shared with TRBD2. This CDR3 has 18 amino acids. V was clipped by 6 bases and J by 5 bases; unmatched bases: 15. Germline values: CDR1 MNHEY, CDR2 SVGEGT. The chain's CDR3 is CASSSQPGLAGVSHEQYF. In DNA form, the CDR3 reads TGTGCCAGCAGCTCCCAACCGGGACTAGCGGGAGTTTCCCACGAGCAGTACTTC.

J is TRBJ2-5 and V is TRBV5-1; 8 bases are shared with TRBD2. This CDR3 has 14 residues. Germline V lookup: CDR1 SGHRS, CDR2 YFSETQ. Trimming took 0 bases from V and 7 from J; bases not matched to a gene: 5. The CDR3 spells CASSLDGGAGTQYF. DNA of the CDR3: TGCGCCAGCAGCTTGGACGGGGGGGCCGGGACCCAGTACTTC. The full variable domain, with the rest looked up from reference TRBV5-1 and TRBJ2-5, is KAGVTQTPRYLIKTRGQQVTLSCSPISGHRSVSWYQQTPGQGLQFLFEYFSETQRNKGNFPGRFSGRQFSNSRSEMNVSTLELGDSALYLCASSLDGGAGTQYFGPGTRLLVL.

The rearrangement links TRBV5-6 to TRBJ1-2, with D possibly matching TRBD1 (5 bases). This CDR3 comprises 13 residues. Per the germline V gene, CDR1 is SGHDT and CDR2 is YYEEEE. The V and J ends lost 4 bases and 8 bases respectively, with 15 bases between them. The CDR3 here is CASSPGGARGYTF. The CDR3, as DNA: TGTGCCAGCAGCCCGGGTGGGGCGCGGGGCTACACCTTC.

V gene TRBV5-1 combines with J gene TRBJ2-5; TRBD1 matches at 9 bases. Trimming removed 4 bases from V and 7 bases from J; junction bases left unmatched: 11. Germline V gene data show CDR1 as SGHRS and CDR2 as YFSETQ. CDR3 length: 15 residues. The CDR3 nucleotides read TGCGCCAGCAGCCAAGGGACAGGGTTTTACGGGACCCAGTACTTC. This translates into CASSQGTGFYGTQYF.

In this sample, this clone turned up once. The chain joins TRBV7-2 to TRBJ1-1, with 10 bases lining up with TRBD1. CDR1 is SGHTA, CDR2 FQGNSA, per germline. The CDR3 totals 13 residues. V was pared by 6 bases and J by 10 bases, with 8 bases of the junction left unmatched. The CDR3 region has the DNA TGTGCCAGCAGTCGACAGGGGGCGATCGTAGCTTTCTTT. Translating it yields CASSRQGAIVAFF.

A few counts support this clone. The chain employs TRBV7-2 and TRBJ2-7, with TRBD2 identical over 9 bases. The CDR3 runs 16 residues. The V segment lost 5 bases and the J segment 2 bases; nucleotides outside the gene matches: 10. Germline V gene sequence: CDR1 SGHTA, CDR2 FQGNSA. In DNA, the CDR3 is TGTGCCAGCAGCCCCGATAGCGGGAGAACTGCCTACGAGCAGTACTTC. It yields the protein CASSPDSGRTAYEQYF.

The chain is built from TRBV3-1 (or the pseudogene TRBV3-2) and TRBJ2-3, with TRBD2 matching over 7 bases. In germline, CDR1 is LGHDT, CDR2 YNNKEL (reference sequence). V was pared by 4 bases and J by 9 bases, with 10 bases of the junction left unmatched. The CDR3 totals 14 residues. CDR3 DNA: TGTGCCAGCAGCCGACAAAGACTAGCAGGGACGCAGTATTTT. Its protein product is CASSRQRLAGTQYF.

The chain employs TRBV29-1 and TRBJ2-3, with D unresolved. The CDR3 has 12 residues. Trimming left V 2 bases short and J 5 bases short, with 8 bases between. Germline V gene sequence: CDR1 SQVTM, CDR2 ANQGSEA. For the CDR3, the DNA is TGCAGCGTTGAATGGCAGTTAGATACGCAGTATTTT. This encodes CSVEWQLDTQYF.

J is TRBJ1-5 and V is TRBV5-6, with D possibly matching TRBD1 (5 bases). The CDR3 has 15 residues. Trimming removed 1 base from V and 0 bases from J, with 8 bases in between. CDR1 and CDR2 from the germline V gene are SGHDT and YYEEEE. The CDR3 protein is CASSLSGFSNQPQHF. The CDR3 DNA sequence: TGTGCCAGCAGCTTGTCAGGGTTTAGCAATCAGCCCCAGCATTTT.

The chain recombines TRBV6-6 with TRBJ1-3, with D unresolved. Germline loops: CDR1 MNHNY, CDR2 SVGAGI (reference sequence). This CDR3 region has 15 residues. V lost 5 bases, J lost 4 bases, and 15 bases lay in between. DNA for the CDR3: TGTGCCAGCAGTCGCCAATCCGACATAGGAAACACCATATATTTT. Amino acids: CASSRQSDIGNTIYF.

The chain has TRBV6-5 and TRBJ1-1; no firm D call. V was shortened by 7 bases and J by 5 bases, with 5 bases between the two germline ends. Germline loops: CDR1 MNHEY, CDR2 SVGAGI. The CDR3 length is 10 residues. CDR3 nucleotide sequence: TGTGCCAGCATGGAGACTGAAGCTTTCTTT. Its protein is CASMETEAFF.

V is TRBV5-6 and J is TRBJ1-4; weak D call: TRBD1 (6 bases). CDR1 and CDR2 from the germline V gene are SGHDT and YYEEEE. V was cut by 2 bases and J by 7 bases, with 21 bases left in between. This CDR3 spans 17 amino acids. The CDR3, as DNA: TGTGCCAGCAGCTTCGGACCCAGACAGGCGGGGGGTGAAAAACTGTTTTTT. This translates into CASSFGPRQAGGEKLFF. The full variable domain, with the rest looked up from reference TRBV5-6 and TRBJ1-4, is DAGVTQSPTHLIKTRGQQVTLRCSPKSGHDTVSWYQQALGQGPQFIFQYYEEEERQRGNFPDRFSGHQFPNYSSELNVNALLLGDSALYLCASSFGPRQAGGEKLFFGSGTQLSVL.

The V gene is TRBV3-1 (or the pseudogene TRBV3-2), the J gene TRBJ2-5; a weak D match, TRBD1 (6 bases). The CDR3 is 14 amino acids. The germline V gene encodes CDR1 LGHDT and CDR2 YNNKEL (reference sequence). Trimming removed 1 base from V and 5 bases from J, with 11 bases in between. CDR3 amino acids: CASSQVPDRETQYF. CDR3 nucleotides: TGTGCCAGCAGCCAAGTCCCCGACAGGGAGACCCAGTACTTC.

The chain recombines TRBV4-3 with TRBJ2-2; unclear D gene. Deletions cut 0 bases from V and 4 bases from J, with 6 bases between. There are 14 residues in the CDR3. Germline CDR1 reads LGHNA; CDR2 reads YSLEER. This CDR3 is CASSQDAGTGELFF. The DNA for the CDR3 is TGCGCCAGCAGCCAAGATGCCGGCACCGGGGAGCTGTTTTTT.